This TCR beta chain appears in the sequencing data of a study of shared clonotypes between healthy human individuals. Loaded into unsorted PBMC replicate PCRs was around 300 ng DNA, approximately 33,000 T cell genomes. Profiled with immunoSEQ multiplex PCR; TCRdb holds only in-frame clones, not every one. The data hold 400,000 to 500,000 clones, with 65% to 80% observed a single time. The ends were cut back, 3 bases at V and 0 bases at J, with 6 bases in the middle. This CDR3 has 14 residues. Germline V gene sequence: CDR1 ENHRY, CDR2 SYGVKD. Sequenced material: PBMCs. This receptor was taken from a woman aged 40 to 55 in good health. Some clones in this sample may be carry-over from other donors' samples. The chain joins TRBV10-3 to TRBJ2-1; no clear D. CDR3 in amino acids: CAISDRSSYNEQFF. CDR3 DNA sequence: TGTGCCATCAGTGATCGGAGCTCCTACAATGAGCAGTTCTTC.